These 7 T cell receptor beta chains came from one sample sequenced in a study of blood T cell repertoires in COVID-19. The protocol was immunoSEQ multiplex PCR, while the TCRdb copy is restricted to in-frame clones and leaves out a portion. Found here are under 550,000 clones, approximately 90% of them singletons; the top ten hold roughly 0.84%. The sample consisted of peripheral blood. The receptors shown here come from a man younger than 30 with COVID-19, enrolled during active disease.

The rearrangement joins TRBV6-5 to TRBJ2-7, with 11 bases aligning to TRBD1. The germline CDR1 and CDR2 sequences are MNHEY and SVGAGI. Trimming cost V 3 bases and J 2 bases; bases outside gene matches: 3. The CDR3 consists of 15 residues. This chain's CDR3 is CASSYGQGAPYEQYF. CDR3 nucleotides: TGTGCCAGCAGTTATGGACAGGGGGCGCCCTACGAGCAGTACTTC.

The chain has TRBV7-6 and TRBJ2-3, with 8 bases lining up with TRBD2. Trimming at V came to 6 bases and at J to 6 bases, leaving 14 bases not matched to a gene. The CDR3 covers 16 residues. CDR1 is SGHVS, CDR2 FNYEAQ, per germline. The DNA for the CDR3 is TGTGCCAGCAGTCTTACGGGAGGGGAGCGAGTGGATACGCAGTATTTT. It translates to CASSLTGGERVDTQYF.

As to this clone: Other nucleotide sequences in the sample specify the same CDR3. As DNA, the CDR3 is TGTGCCAGCAGTTTTAGGGACAGGGGTGGCTACACCTTC. Residues: CASSFRDRGGYTF. The rearrangement joins TRBV27 to TRBJ1-2, with TRBD1 identical over 10 bases. J gave up 7 bases and V 3 bases, and 2 bases lay outside the gene matches. CDR3 length equals 13 residues. Germline values: CDR1 MNHEY, CDR2 SMNVEV (reference sequence).

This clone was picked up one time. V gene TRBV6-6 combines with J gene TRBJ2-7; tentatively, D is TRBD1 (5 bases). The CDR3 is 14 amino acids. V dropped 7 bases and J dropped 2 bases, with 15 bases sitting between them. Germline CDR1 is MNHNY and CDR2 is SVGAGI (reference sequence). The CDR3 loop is CASTVDDRTYEQYF. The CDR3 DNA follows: TGTGCCAGCACCGTAGATGACAGAACCTACGAGCAGTACTTC.

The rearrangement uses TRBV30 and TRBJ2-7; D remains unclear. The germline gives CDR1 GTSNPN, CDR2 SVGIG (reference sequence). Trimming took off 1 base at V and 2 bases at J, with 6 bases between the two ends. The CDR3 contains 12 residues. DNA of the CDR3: TGTGCCTGGAGTGGTCAGGCCTACGAGCAGTACTTC. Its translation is CAWSGQAYEQYF.

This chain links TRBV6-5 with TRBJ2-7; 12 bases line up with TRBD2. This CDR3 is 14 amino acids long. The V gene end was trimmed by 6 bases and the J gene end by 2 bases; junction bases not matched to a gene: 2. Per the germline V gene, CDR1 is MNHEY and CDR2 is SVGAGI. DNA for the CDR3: TGTGCCAGCAGATGGACTAGCGGGACCTACGAGCAGTACTTC. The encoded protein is CASRWTSGTYEQYF.

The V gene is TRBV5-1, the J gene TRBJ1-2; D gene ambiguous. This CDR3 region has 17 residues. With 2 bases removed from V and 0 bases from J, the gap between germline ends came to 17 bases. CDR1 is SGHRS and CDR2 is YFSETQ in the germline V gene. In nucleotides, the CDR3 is TGCGCCAGCAGCTTAGACCAGAGGGAGGGATCTAACTATGGCTACACCTTC. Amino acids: CASSLDQREGSNYGYTF.